These 24 T cell receptor beta chains were sequenced from one sample in a study of cytomegalovirus exposure and HLA in healthy donors. PCR employed 60 Vbeta and 13 Jbeta primers. Sequencing was performed with immunoSEQ multiplex PCR; in TCRdb, only in-frame clones are kept and a portion is missing. The sample includes fewer than 250,000 clones, roughly four fifths of them seen just once. The sequencing sample was made of PBMCs. These receptors were obtained from a woman aged 30 to 39 in good health and CMV-seropositive.

This chain connects TRBV27 to TRBJ2-2, with 9 bases lining up with TRBD1. Germline V gene data show CDR1 as MNHEY and CDR2 as SMNVEV (reference sequence). The trim removed 4 bases at V and 6 bases at J, leaving 9 bases unmatched. This CDR3 has 16 amino acids. Here the CDR3 reads CASSSDGTGTSGELFF. DNA of the CDR3: TGTGCCAGCAGTTCCGACGGGACAGGGACCTCCGGGGAGCTGTTTTTT.

This clone was found a few times. The V call is TRBV2, the J call TRBJ2-7; no reliable D call. The germline V gene encodes CDR1 SNHLY and CDR2 FYNNEI. The germline V and J ends were trimmed by 11 bases and 5 bases, with 13 bases remaining between them. CDR3 size: 11 residues. CDR3 DNA sequence: TGTGCCGGAGCCGAGAACCACGAGCAGTACTTC. Protein product: CAGAENHEQYF.

This clone was counted only a few times. The genes are TRBV5-1 and TRBJ1-1; no reliable D call. Trimming pared 4 bases from V and 1 base from J, leaving 11 bases between. There are 14 residues in the CDR3. CDR1 and CDR2 (germline): SGHRS, YFSETQ. DNA of the CDR3: TGCGCCAGCAGCCAGACAACCCAGAACACTGAAGCTTTCTTT. Protein sequence: CASSQTTQNTEAFF.

This chain's CDR3 is CASSQGGLAGDEQYF. The CDR3 DNA reads TGCGCCAGCAGCCAAGGAGGACTAGCGGGAGACGAGCAGTACTTC. The chain couples TRBV4-1 to TRBJ2-7, with 13 bases lining up with TRBD2. V lost 1 base, J lost 5 bases, and 2 bases stayed unmatched. This CDR3 has 15 residues. Germline V gene data show CDR1 as MGHRA and CDR2 as YSYEKL.

This clone appeared a few times. V usage is TRBV27 and J usage is TRBJ2-3; 8 positions match TRBD1. The CDR3 extends over 16 amino acids. J was trimmed by 4 bases and V by 3 bases; bases with no gene match: 9. In germline, CDR1 is MNHEY, CDR2 SMNVEV (reference sequence). The CDR3 DNA reads as TGTGCCAGCAGTTTTCTTTCAGGGGGCCGGGCAGATACGCAGTATTTT. Protein sequence: CASSFLSGGRADTQYF.

The genes are TRBV5-6 and TRBJ1-2, with TRBD1 as a possible D gene (5 bases). This CDR3 region has 13 residues. The germline V gene has CDR1 SGHDT and CDR2 YYEEEE. V lost 2 bases and J lost 9, with 14 bases in between. Written as DNA, the CDR3 is TGTGCCAGCAGCTTCGAAAGGACACGACGCTACACCTTC. Its translation: CASSFERTRRYTF.

This clone was observed a single time. The V and J genes are TRBV27 and TRBJ2-2; D is unresolved. The V and J ends lost 7 bases and 3 bases respectively, with 15 bases between them. Germline lookup yields CDR1 MNHEY and CDR2 SMNVEV (reference sequence). This CDR3 is built from 15 residues. CDR3 amino acids: CASTPLAVDTGELFF. The DNA for the CDR3 is TGTGCCAGCACCCCCCTGGCTGTGGACACCGGGGAGCTGTTTTTT.

A word on this clone: This CDR3 fails to terminate in the conserved phenylalanine or tryptophan, so it likely reflects a read error. The chain couples TRBV27 to TRBJ1-2, with a tentative D call TRBD1 (6 bases). The CDR3 contains 13 residues. Germline V CDR1 and CDR2: MNHEY, SMNVEV (reference sequence). V lost 3 bases and J lost 4, with 9 bases in between. The CDR3 coding sequence is TGTGCCAGCAGTTTCCAACAGGGCTATGGCTACACCCTC. Translating it yields CASSFQQGYGYTL.

The chain combines TRBV19 with TRBJ1-1, with TRBD1 as a possible D gene (5 bases). CDR3 size: 16 residues. With 3 bases removed from V and 1 base from J, the gap between germline ends came to 15 bases. Germline loops: CDR1 LNHDA, CDR2 SQIVND (reference sequence). The chain's CDR3 is CASSMRRFGANTEAFF. The CDR3 bases are TGTGCCAGTAGTATGCGTAGATTTGGGGCGAACACTGAAGCTTTCTTT.

The V and J genes are TRBV6-1 and TRBJ2-1; 7 positions match TRBD2. CDR3 length equals 15 residues. The V gene's germline CDR1 is MNHNS and CDR2 SASEGT. With V trimmed by 1 base and J by 7 bases, 7 bases remained unmatched. CDR3 nucleotide sequence: TGTGCCAGCAGTGAAGAGGCTAGCGGAGTTAATGAGCAGTTCTTC. Translated: CASSEEASGVNEQFF.

The genes are TRBV5-4 and TRBJ2-7; TRBD1 might be the D (6 bases). The CDR3 has 15 amino acids. CDR1 and CDR2 (germline): SGHNT, YYREEE (reference sequence). Trimming took 4 bases from V and 1 from J, leaving 15 bases between them. The CDR3, as DNA: TGTGCCAGCAGCCCGGGGACATCAAGGTCCTACGAGCAGTACTTC. Translated, it gives CASSPGTSRSYEQYF.

The chain is built from TRBV7-9 and TRBJ1-1; 8 nucleotides match TRBD1. Germline V CDR1 and CDR2: SEHNR, FQNEAQ (reference sequence). After removal of 5 bases from V and 0 bases from J, the junction contained 5 bases not matched to a gene. This CDR3 comprises 15 residues. The CDR3 region is CASSVTRGLNTEAFF. CDR3 sequence (DNA): TGTGCCAGCAGCGTAACCAGGGGGCTGAACACTGAAGCTTTCTTT. The full variable domain, in which reference TRBV7-9 and TRBJ1-1 provide the parts outside the CDR3, is DTGVSQNPRHKITKRGQNVTFRCDPISEHNRLYWYRQTLGQGPEFLTYFQNEAQLEKSRLLSDRFSAERPKGSFSTLEIQRTEQGDSAMYLCASSVTRGLNTEAFFGQGTRLTVV.

This clone has only a few counts. The chain employs TRBV14 and TRBJ2-7; TRBD2 matches 7 bases. V trimming: 1 base; J trimming: 2 bases; junction bases outside the gene matches: 8. The CDR3 runs 16 residues. Germline CDR1 SGHDN, CDR2 FVKESK. CDR3 residues: CASSQGEGPYTYEQYF. Written as DNA, the CDR3 is TGTGCCAGCAGCCAAGGGGAGGGTCCCTATACCTACGAGCAGTACTTC. Full variable domain (rest looked up from reference TRBV14 and TRBJ2-7): EAGVTQFPSHSVIEKGQTVTLRCDPISGHDNLYWYRRVMGKEIKFLLHFVKESKQDESGMPNNRFLAERTGGTYSTLKVQPAELEDSGVYFCASSQGEGPYTYEQYFGPGTRLTVT.

Written as DNA, the CDR3 is TGTGCCAGCAGCCGCGGCGGACTCACAGATACGCAGTATTTT. Protein: CASSRGGLTDTQYF. The chain has TRBV5-5 and TRBJ2-3, with D perhaps TRBD2 (5 bases). Trimming stripped 4 bases from V and 2 bases from J, with 11 bases between. Germline V gene data show CDR1 as SGHKS and CDR2 as YYEKEE (reference sequence). This CDR3 comprises 14 residues. Full variable domain (remainder filled in from reference TRBV5-5 and TRBJ2-3): DAGVTQSPTHLIKTRGQQVTLRCSPISGHKSVSWYQQVLGQGPQFIFQYYEKEERGRGNFPDRFSARQFPNYSSELNVNALLLGDSALYLCASSRGGLTDTQYFGPGTRLTVL.

This rearrangement joins TRBV14 to TRBJ2-2, with TRBD1 as a possible D gene (6 bases). This CDR3 contains 18 residues. Per germline, CDR1 SGHDN and CDR2 FVKESK. V lost 2 bases and J lost 5, with 21 bases in between. The chain's CDR3 is CASSQRDNREVKTGELFF. In DNA form, the CDR3 reads TGTGCCAGCAGCCAACGGGACAATAGAGAGGTCAAGACCGGGGAGCTGTTTTTT.

The V and J genes are TRBV14 and TRBJ2-7; D gene unclear. The V end lost 4 bases, the J end lost 2 bases, and 9 bases lay between the germline ends. The CDR3 extends over 13 amino acids. Germline lookup yields CDR1 SGHDN and CDR2 FVKESK. The CDR3 nucleotides are TGTGCCAGCAGCCCGACGGGTCCCTACGAGCAGTACTTC. This sequence encodes CASSPTGPYEQYF.

V and J are TRBV5-1 and TRBJ2-5; D might be TRBD1 (6 bases). The end of the DNA is better explained by TRBJ2-7, so the J call may be wrong. The CDR3 runs to 15 residues. CDR1 and CDR2 from the germline V gene are SGHRS and YFSETQ. CDR3 residues: CASSFWEGGVGEQYF. CDR3 bases: TGCGCCAGCAGCTTTTGGGAAGGGGGAGTTGGCGAGCAGTACTTC.

The V call is TRBV28, the J call TRBJ2-3; D is unclear. Trimming took 6 bases from V and 3 from J, leaving 4 bases between them. Looked up from germline, CDR1 is MDHEN and CDR2 is SYDVKM. This CDR3 is built from 11 residues. The DNA of the CDR3 is TGTGCCAGCAGGCGTACAGATACGCAGTATTTT. It translates to CASRRTDTQYF.

A few counts support this clone. The rearrangement uses TRBV14 and TRBJ2-1, with 11 bases fitting TRBD2. This CDR3 spans 15 amino acids. Germline trimming cut 4 bases from V and 5 bases from J; bases unmatched to any gene: 4. CDR1 is SGHDN and CDR2 is FVKESK in the germline V gene. The CDR3 reads CASSRGTSGHNEQFF. CDR3 nucleotide sequence: TGTGCCAGCAGCCGCGGGACTAGCGGACACAATGAGCAGTTCTTC.

The chain is built from TRBV29-1 and TRBJ1-1; D gene uncertain. The CDR3 sequence is 12 residues long. Germline-derived CDR1 and CDR2 are SQVTM and ANQGSEA. V was cut by 3 bases and J by 1 base, with 6 bases left in between. The CDR3 here is CSVEQANTEAFF. DNA of the CDR3: TGCAGCGTTGAGCAAGCGAACACTGAAGCTTTCTTT.

The CDR3 loop reads CASRSRGTGWNEKLFF. CDR3 bases: TGTGCCAGCCGATCTCGGGGGACAGGGTGGAATGAAAAACTGTTTTTT. The chain is built from TRBV27 and TRBJ1-4; TRBD1 matches at 9 bases. The CDR3 totals 16 residues. Germline-derived CDR1 and CDR2 are MNHEY and SMNVEV (reference sequence). Trimming at V came to 8 bases and at J to 5 bases, leaving 12 bases not matched to a gene.

This chain connects TRBV5-1 to TRBJ2-1; 8 bases map to TRBD2. Trimming took 1 base from V and 6 from J; bases not matched to a gene: 6. Germline V gives CDR1 SGHRS, CDR2 YFSETQ. This CDR3 is 15 amino acids long. Here the CDR3 reads CASSLIAGGGNEQFF. CDR3 nucleotides: TGCGCCAGCAGCTTGATTGCGGGAGGAGGCAATGAGCAGTTCTTC.

The CDR3 region has the DNA TGTGCCAGCAGTGGGCAGGGGCTTCTCTATGGCTACACCTTC. Amino acids: CASSGQGLLYGYTF. The chain links TRBV2 to TRBJ1-2; tentatively, D is TRBD1 (6 bases). The V and J ends lost 4 bases and 4 bases respectively, with 13 bases between them. The length of the CDR3 is 14 residues. Germline V gene lookup returns CDR1 SNHLY and CDR2 FYNNEI.

This chain joins TRBV19 and TRBJ2-3; D gene uncertain. The V gene's germline CDR1 is LNHDA and CDR2 SQIVND (reference sequence). Trimming took off 6 bases at V and 5 bases at J, with 9 bases between the two ends. The CDR3 length is 12 residues. As DNA, the CDR3 is TGTGCCAGTAGCATCTTCGGAGATACGCAGTATTTT. Translated, it gives CASSIFGDTQYF.